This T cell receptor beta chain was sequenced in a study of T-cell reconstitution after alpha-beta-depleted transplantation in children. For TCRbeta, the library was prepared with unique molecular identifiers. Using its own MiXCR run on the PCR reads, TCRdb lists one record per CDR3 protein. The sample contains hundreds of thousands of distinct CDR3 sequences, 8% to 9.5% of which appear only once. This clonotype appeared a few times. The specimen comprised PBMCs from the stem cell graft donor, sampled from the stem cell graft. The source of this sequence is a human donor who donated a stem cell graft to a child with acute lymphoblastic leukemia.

Written as DNA, the CDR3 is TGTGCCAGCAGCCATCCGGGCCAAGCTAACTATGGCTACACCTTC. This sequence encodes CASSHPGQANYGYTF. The rearrangement uses TRBV3-1 and TRBJ1-2; D not resolved. V was pared by 3 bases and J by 0 bases, with 11 bases between. The germline V gene has CDR1 LGHDT and CDR2 YNNKEL (reference sequence). The CDR3 has 15 residues. The entire variable domain, with the rest obtained from reference TRBV3-1 and TRBJ1-2, is as follows: DTAVSQTPKYLVTQMGNDKSIKCEQNLGHDTMYWYKQDSKKFLKIMFSYNNKELIINETVPNRFSPKSPDKAHLNLHINSLELGDSAVYFCASSHPGQANYGYTFGSGTRLTVV.